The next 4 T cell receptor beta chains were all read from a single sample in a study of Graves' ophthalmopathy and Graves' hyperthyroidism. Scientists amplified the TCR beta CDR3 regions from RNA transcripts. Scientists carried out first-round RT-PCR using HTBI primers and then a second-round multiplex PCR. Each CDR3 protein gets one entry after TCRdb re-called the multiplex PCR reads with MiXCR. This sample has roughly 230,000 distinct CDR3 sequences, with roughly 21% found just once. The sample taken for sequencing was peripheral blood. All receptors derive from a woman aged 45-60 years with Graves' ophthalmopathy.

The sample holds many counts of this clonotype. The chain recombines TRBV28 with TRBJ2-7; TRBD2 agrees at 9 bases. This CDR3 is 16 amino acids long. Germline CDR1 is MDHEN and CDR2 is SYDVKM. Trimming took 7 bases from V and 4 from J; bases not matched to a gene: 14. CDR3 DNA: TGTGCCAGCACCACTACGGGAGGCGGGAGGGTGTACGAGCAGTACTTC. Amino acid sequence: CASTTTGGGRVYEQYF.

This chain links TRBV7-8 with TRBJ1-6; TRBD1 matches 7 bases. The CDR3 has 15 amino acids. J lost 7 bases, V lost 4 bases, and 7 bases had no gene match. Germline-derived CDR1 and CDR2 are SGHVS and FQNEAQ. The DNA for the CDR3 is TGTGCCAGCAGCTCTCGGACAGGAGGCAATTCACCCCTCCACTTT. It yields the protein CASSSRTGGNSPLHF.

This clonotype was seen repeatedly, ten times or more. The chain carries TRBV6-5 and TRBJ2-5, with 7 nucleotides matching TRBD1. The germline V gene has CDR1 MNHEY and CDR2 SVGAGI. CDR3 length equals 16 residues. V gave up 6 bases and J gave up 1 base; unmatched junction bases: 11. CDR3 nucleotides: TGTGCCAGCAGCTCCTCACCGACAGGGTCCCAAGAGACCCAGTACTTC. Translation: CASSSSPTGSQETQYF.

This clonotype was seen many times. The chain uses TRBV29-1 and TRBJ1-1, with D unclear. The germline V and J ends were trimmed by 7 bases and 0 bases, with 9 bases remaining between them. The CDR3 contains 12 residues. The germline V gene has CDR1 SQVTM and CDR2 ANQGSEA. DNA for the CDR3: TGCAGCGCATCGGAGTTGAACACTGAAGCTTTCTTT. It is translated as CSASELNTEAFF.